The 13 T cell receptor beta chains given below trace back to one sample, sequenced in a study of blood T cells in healthy people across ages. Next came a second PCR, run for about 7 to 12 cycles, which used a sample-barcoded 5' primer along with a J-beta primer mix. Each CDR3 protein is one row after TCRdb ran MiXCR on the 5' RACE reads. Among about 290,000 distinct CDR3 sequences, around 30% were seen once, and the ten largest hold 29%. Sequencing was done on a sample of blood. Every receptor here comes from a woman in her 70s in good health.

The chain is built from TRBV6-1 and TRBJ2-6; no firm D call. The ends were cut back, 4 bases at V and 0 bases at J, with 10 bases in the middle. The CDR3 contains 16 residues. Germline V CDR1 and CDR2: MNHNS, SASEGT. The CDR3 DNA reads as TGTGCCAGCAGTGTGAAAGGCCGCTCTGGGGCCAACGTCCTGACTTTC. It yields the protein CASSVKGRSGANVLTF.

The J gene is TRBJ1-5, the V gene TRBV28; D is unclear. V was trimmed by 4 bases and J by 4 bases, leaving 8 bases between them. Germline V gene lookup returns CDR1 MDHEN and CDR2 SYDVKM. The CDR3 runs to 13 residues. DNA of the CDR3: TGTGCCAGCAGTTCCCACCTGAATCAGCCCCAGCATTTT. This translates into CASSSHLNQPQHF.

This clonotype was seen at least ten times. The J gene is TRBJ1-4, the V gene TRBV4-1; no clear D gene. This CDR3 is 12 amino acids long. Germline V gene data show CDR1 as MGHRA and CDR2 as YSYEKL. Trimming removed 1 base from V and 10 bases from J, with 7 bases in between. CDR3 nucleotides: TGCGCCAGCAGCCAAGGGGTAGGAAAACTGTTTTTT. This sequence encodes CASSQGVGKLFF.

Comments on this clonotype: A read error is likely, as this CDR3 ends without the conserved phenylalanine or tryptophan. V is TRBV6-2 or TRBV6-3 and J is TRBJ2-5; D remains unclear. The DNA end favors TRBJ2-7, so the J call may be wrong. The germline V gene encodes CDR1 MNHEY and CDR2 SVGEGT. There are 14 residues in the CDR3. In DNA, the CDR3 is TGTGCCAGCAGTTCGGCAGCAAAAACCTACGAGCAGTACCTC. Translated: CASSSAAKTYEQYL.

The sample holds a few counts of this clonotype. At one boundary the junction diverges from the germline segment, which might be a read error. The chain is built from TRBV28 and TRBJ1-1, with a possible D match to TRBD1 (6 bases). Germline loops: CDR1 MDHEN, CDR2 SYDVKM. There are 15 residues in the CDR3. In DNA, the CDR3 is TGTGCCAGCAGTCCACAAATACAGGGATACACTGAAGCTTGCTTT. As protein: CASSPQIQGYTEACF.

The table lists this clonotype with a few counts. The chain uses TRBV12-3 or TRBV12-4 and TRBJ2-3; no definite D call. CDR3 length: 15 amino acids. Trimming left V 2 bases short and J 3 bases short, with 12 bases between. The CDR3 is CASSLKGWETDTQYF. The CDR3 nucleotides read TGTGCCAGCAGTTTAAAGGGCTGGGAAACAGATACGCAGTATTTT.

This sequence joins TRBV7-8 and TRBJ2-7; D not certain. Germline V gene sequence: CDR1 SGHVS, CDR2 FQNEAQ. V was cut by 2 bases and J by 2 bases, with 13 bases left in between. This CDR3 is built from 15 residues. The CDR3: CASSLSDARTYEQYF. CDR3 nucleotides: TGTGCCAGCAGCTTAAGCGACGCGCGCACCTACGAGCAGTACTTC.

This sequence joins TRBV7-2 and TRBJ2-7, with D perhaps TRBD2 (6 bases). Trimming took off 5 bases at V and 6 bases at J, with 14 bases between the two ends. Germline CDR1 SGHTA, CDR2 FQGNSA. The CDR3 loop spans 13 amino acids. The CDR3 DNA is TGTGCCAGCAGCGCCTTCCGAGCGGGCGAGCAGTACTTC. Its protein is CASSAFRAGEQYF.

This clonotype was seen a handful of times. The rearrangement joins TRBV20-1 to TRBJ2-3; 10 bases line up with TRBD2. The V gene's germline CDR1 is DFQATT and CDR2 SNEGSKA (reference sequence). The CDR3 is made up of 15 amino acids. DNA of the CDR3: TGCATTCCGAGAGGCCCTAGCGGGAGTTCAGATACGCAGTATTTT. It specifies CIPRGPSGSSDTQYF.

The CDR3 bases are TGCAGTGCGAAGGATCTCCCGGGGTCCTCCTACAATGAGCAGTTCTTC. Amino acids: CSAKDLPGSSYNEQFF. V and J are TRBV20-1 and TRBJ2-1, with D tentatively TRBD2 (5 bases). The V end was cut by 6 bases, the J end by 0 bases, with 18 bases between. This CDR3 is 16 amino acids long. The germline V gene has CDR1 DFQATT and CDR2 SNEGSKA (reference sequence).

The chain recombines TRBV7-2 with TRBJ1-1; D is ambiguous. From germline, CDR1 is SGHTA and CDR2 FQGNSA. The CDR3 contains 15 residues. V lost 0 bases and J 2 bases, leaving 10 bases between the germline ends. The DNA of the CDR3 is TGTGCCAGCAGCTTAGCCTTGGCGGTAAACACTGAAGCTTTCTTT. It yields the protein CASSLALAVNTEAFF.

Only a few counts were recorded for this clonotype. V and J are TRBV27 and TRBJ2-1; D gene uncertain. Trimming took 5 bases from V and 6 from J, leaving 14 bases between them. Germline V gene data show CDR1 as MNHEY and CDR2 as SMNVEV (reference sequence). This CDR3 contains 14 residues. The CDR3 DNA sequence: TGTGCCAGCAGTCCTCGGACGGTAGCCAATGAGCAGTTCTTC. This encodes CASSPRTVANEQFF.

This clonotype was picked up a small number of times. The rearrangement uses TRBV20-1 and TRBJ2-1, with D perhaps assigned TRBD1 or TRBD2 (5 bases each). V lost 0 bases and J 6 bases, leaving 15 bases between the germline ends. This CDR3 contains 15 residues. The V gene's germline CDR1 is DFQATT and CDR2 SNEGSKA (reference sequence). Written as DNA, the CDR3 is TGCAGTGCTAGAGATCGAGTGGGACCAGGCAATGAGCAGTTCTTC. As protein: CSARDRVGPGNEQFF.